This T cell receptor beta chain was sequenced in a study of Ad26.COV2.S vaccination and SARS-CoV-2 variants. Study information: Within the COV1001 Ad26.COV2.S trial arm, the donor was enrolled.

Treatment described: about 20 received Ad26.COV2.S at low or high dose, single or two shots; about 5 received placebo; per-sample allocation not given. Day 63 following the first vaccine or placebo injection was when the samples were taken. Germline CDR1 reads GTSNPN; CDR2 reads SVGIG (reference sequence). This CDR3 contains 15 residues. The junction had 9 bases not matched to a gene; V was cut back by 4 bases and J by 10 bases. Study results and caveats: There was reportedly substantial breadth in spike-specific CD8+ and CD4+ T cell responses after vaccination. Breadth of non-spike TCRs did not differ between vaccinees and placebo recipients. Compared with placebo recipients, vaccine recipients had higher spike-specific TCR breadth.

TCRdb's table, derived via immunoSEQ multiplex PCR, lists solely in-frame clones and lacks some. Among around 300,000 clones listed, roughly 90% were seen once. This clone came up a few times. Its antigen is as yet unknown. The input for sequencing was peripheral blood, taken in a trial of Ad26.COV2.S vaccine versus placebo. This clonotype was sampled from a person aged 18-60 years who received the Ad26.COV2.S COVID-19 vaccine or a placebo. This chain joins TRBV30 and TRBJ1-6, with 11 bases lining up with TRBD1. Here the CDR3 DNA reads TGTGCCTGGAACTTACACGGGACAGGGGGATCACCCCTCCACTTT. The encoded protein is CAWNLHGTGGSPLHF.